The 17 T cell receptor beta chains below were found in one sample sequenced in a study of regulatory T cells in long-lasting Graves disease. Through Arm-PCR of CDR3 regions and iRepertoire HTBI primers, TCR beta libraries were built. One entry per CDR3 protein results from TCRdb running MiXCR on the multiplex PCR reads. The table includes about 620,000 distinct CDR3 sequences, approximately 15% detected once. As to time point: newly diagnosed GD, antithyroid drugs for less than 3 months. PBMCs were the source of the RNA used for TCR sequencing. The data also belong to a second study, concerning T cells in Graves' hyperthyroidism and ophthalmopathy.

The sequences come from peripheral blood mononuclear cells (PBMCs), collected at new diagnosis, from a patient treated with antithyroid drugs. These receptors were collected from a woman in her twenties or thirties with Graves disease.

This clonotype was observed at least ten times. This sequence joins TRBV28 and TRBJ2-7; maybe TRBD2 (5 bases). The CDR3 spans 14 residues. Trimming stripped 3 bases from V and 4 bases from J, with 13 bases between. The germline CDR1 and CDR2 sequences are MDHEN and SYDVKM. The CDR3 nucleotides are TGTGCCAGCAGTTTCGGGCTAGCCCGGTACGAGCAGTACTTC. As protein: CASSFGLARYEQYF.

This clonotype showed up many times. The genes are TRBV11-1 and TRBJ2-3; 8 bases line up with TRBD2. The V gene's germline CDR1 is SGHAT and CDR2 FQDESV (reference sequence). J was trimmed by 3 bases and V by 5 bases; bases with no gene match: 4. This CDR3 spans 14 amino acids. The CDR3 nucleotides read TGTGCCAGCAGCCTTAGCGGGATTACAGATACGCAGTATTTT. Residues: CASSLSGITDTQYF. Filled out from reference TRBV11-1 and TRBJ2-3, the complete variable domain reads EAEVAQSPRYKITEKSQAVAFWCDPISGHATLYWYRQILGQGPELLVQFQDESVVDDSQLPKDRFSAERLKGVDSTLKIQPAELGDSAMYLCASSLSGITDTQYFGPGTRLTVL.

There are a few counts of this clonotype. The chain carries TRBV20-1 and TRBJ2-1, with 7 nucleotides matching TRBD2. The J call could be wrong; TRBJ2-5 is a better fit for the DNA end. Germline assignment: CDR1 DFQATT and CDR2 SNEGSKA (reference sequence). The CDR3 is 13 residues long. The CDR3, as DNA: TGCAGTGCTAGGATCCCGGGAGGAGAGACCCAGTACTTC. This sequence encodes CSARIPGGETQYF.

The table lists this clonotype with a few counts. The CDR3 sequence is CASSPGTGKGFEQFF. DNA for the CDR3: TGTGCCAGCAGCCCCGGGACAGGGAAGGGGTTTGAGCAGTTCTTC. V and J are TRBV6-4 and TRBJ2-1, with 9 bases fitting TRBD1. V was clipped by 6 bases and J by 9 bases; unmatched bases: 12. The CDR3 sequence is 15 residues long. The germline CDR1 and CDR2 sequences are MRHNA and SNTAGT.

This clonotype was seen repeatedly, ten times or more. The chain has TRBV12-3 or TRBV12-4 and TRBJ1-1, with D unclear. V dropped 3 bases and J dropped 1 base, with 9 bases sitting between them. This CDR3 has 14 residues. CDR3 sequence (DNA): TGTGCCAGCAGTTTTCTCTCTGGGAACACTGAAGCTTTCTTT. Translating it yields CASSFLSGNTEAFF.

This clonotype was detected ten times or more. This chain uses TRBV10-1 with TRBJ1-5, with no clear D. CDR1 is WNHNN, CDR2 SYGVQD, per germline (reference sequence). The CDR3 length is 13 residues. Trimming removed 2 bases at V and 8 bases at J, with 10 bases between. For the CDR3, the DNA is TGCGCCAGCAGTGAGACGTTAGGAGAGCCCCAGCATTTT. It yields the protein CASSETLGEPQHF.

As for this clonotype: One end of the junction varies from germline; a read error may be responsible. The CDR3 spells CASKRGTGPAYEQYF. The CDR3, as DNA: TGTGCGAGTAAAAGGGGGACAGGCCCCGCCTACGAGCAGTACTTC. The chain links TRBV19 to TRBJ2-7; 8 positions agree with TRBD1. This CDR3 spans 15 amino acids. Germline-derived CDR1 and CDR2 are LNHDA and SQIVND (reference sequence).

The chain employs TRBV5-1 and TRBJ2-7; D uncertain. CDR1 SGHRS and CDR2 YFSETQ come from the germline V gene. This CDR3 contains 14 residues. Deletions cut 1 base from V and 5 bases from J, with 13 bases between. DNA for the CDR3: TGCGCCAGCAGCTTGTCGAGTCAAAGGGACGAGCAGTACTTC. Translating it yields CASSLSSQRDEQYF.

A note on this clonotype: A clone one base away is much larger, so this may be a read error. The chain recombines TRBV6-2 or TRBV6-3 with TRBJ1-1, with D perhaps TRBD1 (5 bases). Germline CDR1 and CDR2: MNHEY and SVGEGT. The CDR3 sequence is 13 residues long. This CDR3 is CASSGDVNTGAFF. The CDR3 region has the DNA TGTGCCAGCTCGGGGGATGTGAACACTGGAGCTTTCTTT.

This clonotype showed up just a few times. The rearrangement uses TRBV19 and TRBJ2-1; 10 bases map to TRBD1. This CDR3 comprises 14 residues. Per germline, CDR1 LNHDA and CDR2 SQIVND (reference sequence). Trimming at V came to 10 bases and at J to 5 bases, leaving 8 bases not matched to a gene. The CDR3, as DNA: TGTGCCACTGACGGGACAGGGGTCAACAATGAGCAGTTCTTC. Protein product: CATDGTGVNNEQFF.

This clonotype turned up a few times. V is TRBV11-2 and J is TRBJ1-1, with a possible D match to TRBD1 (5 bases). Per germline, CDR1 SGHAT and CDR2 FQNNGV. V was shortened by 0 bases and J by 5 bases, with 16 bases between the two germline ends. This CDR3 contains 16 residues. The CDR3 DNA is TGTGCCAGCAGCTTAGAGAGGATCGGGGGAAAGACTGAAGCTTTCTTT. Translation gives CASSLERIGGKTEAFF.

This clonotype was seen more than once but under ten times. The CDR3 nucleotides read TGCAGTGCTACCGCACCTAGCGGGAGTGTGGAGACCCAGTACTTC. Translated: CSATAPSGSVETQYF. This chain links TRBV20-1 with TRBJ2-5, with 10 bases identical to TRBD2. V shed 4 bases and J 5 bases; nucleotides not matched to a gene: 10. CDR1 is DFQATT and CDR2 is SNEGSKA in the germline V gene (reference sequence). The CDR3 is 15 amino acids.

This sequence joins TRBV13 and TRBJ2-1, with TRBD2 identical over 9 bases. Germline V gives CDR1 PRHDT, CDR2 FYEKMQ (reference sequence). The CDR3 loop spans 16 amino acids. Losses at the gene ends were 5 bases for V and 7 bases for J; bases not matched to a gene: 12. Here the CDR3 DNA reads TGTGCCAGCAGCCGACAGGGAGCGGGAGGCCCTAATGAGCAGTTCTTC. Its translation: CASSRQGAGGPNEQFF.

This clonotype showed up just a few times. Possible read error: a much larger clone is one base away. V is TRBV5-1 and J is TRBJ1-2, with TRBD1 as a possible D gene (6 bases). The CDR3 contains 15 residues. Germline CDR1 and CDR2: SGHRS and YFSETQ. The CDR3 protein is CASGLHTGQGDGYTF. CDR3 DNA sequence: TGCGCCAGCGGCTTGCATACAGGGCAAGGGGATGGCTACACCTTC.

Many counts were recorded for this clonotype. This rearrangement joins TRBV27 to TRBJ1-2; D not certain. There are 16 residues in the CDR3. The V end was cut by 1 base, the J end by 0 bases, with 12 bases between. CDR1 is MNHEY and CDR2 is SMNVEV in the germline V gene (reference sequence). The CDR3, as DNA: TGTGCCAGCAGTTTATTTGGAGGCGGAGCTAACTATGGCTACACCTTC. Translating it yields CASSLFGGGANYGYTF.

The chain is built from TRBV19 and TRBJ2-7, with TRBD1 identical over 9 bases. V lost 4 bases, J lost 1 base, and 5 bases stayed unmatched. This CDR3 is 15 amino acids long. Germline-derived CDR1 and CDR2 are LNHDA and SQIVND (reference sequence). The DNA of the CDR3 is TGTGCCAGTAGTAACGGACAGGGGATATCCTACGAGCAGTACTTC. It encodes CASSNGQGISYEQYF.

This clonotype was seen a handful of times. V gene TRBV4-1 combines with J gene TRBJ2-1; D might be TRBD1 (5 bases). The J call may not be correct, given that the DNA end is closer to TRBJ2-5. This CDR3 contains 16 residues. CDR1 is MGHRA, CDR2 YSYEKL, per germline. As DNA, the CDR3 is TGCGCCAGCAGCCAAGTCCCCACGGCAGGGCGGGAGACCCAGTACTTC. Protein sequence: CASSQVPTAGRETQYF.